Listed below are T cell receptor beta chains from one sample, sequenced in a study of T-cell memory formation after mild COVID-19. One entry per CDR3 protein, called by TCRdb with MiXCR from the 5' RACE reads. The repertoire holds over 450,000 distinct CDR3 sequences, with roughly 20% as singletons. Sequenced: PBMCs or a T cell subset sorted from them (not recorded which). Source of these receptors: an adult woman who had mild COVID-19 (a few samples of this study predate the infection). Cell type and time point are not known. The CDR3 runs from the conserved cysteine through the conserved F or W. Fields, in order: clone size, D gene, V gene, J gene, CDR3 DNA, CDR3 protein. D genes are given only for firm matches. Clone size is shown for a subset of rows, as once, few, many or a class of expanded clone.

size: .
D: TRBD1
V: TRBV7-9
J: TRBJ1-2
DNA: TGTGCCAGCAGCCCTGCCGGGACAGGCAACACGGGCTACACCTTC
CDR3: CASSPAGTGNTGYTF

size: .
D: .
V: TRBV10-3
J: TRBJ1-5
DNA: TGTGCCATCAGTGAGCTCGGGGCAACCCAGCATTTT
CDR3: CAISELGATQHF

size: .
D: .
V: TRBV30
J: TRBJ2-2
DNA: TGTGCCTGGACCTCGAACACCGGGGAGCTGTTTTTT
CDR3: CAWTSNTGELFF

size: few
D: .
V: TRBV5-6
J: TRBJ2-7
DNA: TGTGCCAGCAGCTTTAGTTCAGGACACAGGAGGGGGGAGCAGTACTTC
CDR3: CASSFSSGHRRGEQYF

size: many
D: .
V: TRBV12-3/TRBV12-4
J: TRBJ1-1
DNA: TGCGCCAGCAGCTTGGCAGCGAACACTGAAGCTTTCTTT
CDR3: CASSLAANTEAFF

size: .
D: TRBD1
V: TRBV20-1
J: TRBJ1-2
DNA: TGCAGTGCTAGCCCAGGGGGAGGCTACACCTTC
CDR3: CSASPGGGYTF

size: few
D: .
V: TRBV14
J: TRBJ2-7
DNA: TGTGCCAGCAGCCAATGGGACCCCTACTACGAGCAGTACTTC
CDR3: CASSQWDPYYEQYF

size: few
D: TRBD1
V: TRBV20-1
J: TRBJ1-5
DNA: TGCAGTGCTAACCCACAGGGGGCAGGTCAGCCCCAGCATTTT
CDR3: CSANPQGAGQPQHF

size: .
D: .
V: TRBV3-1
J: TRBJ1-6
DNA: TGTGCCAGCAGCCATTCTGGGACGCCTTCTAATTCACCCCTCCACTTT
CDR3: CASSHSGTPSNSPLHF

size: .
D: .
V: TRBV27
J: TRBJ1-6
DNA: TGTGCCAGCAGTATAGATCTTAATTCACCCCTCCACTTT
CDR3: CASSIDLNSPLHF

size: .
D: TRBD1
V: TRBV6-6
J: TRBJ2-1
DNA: TGTGCCAGCAGTTACTCTCGACAGGGAGAGGAGCAGTTCTTC
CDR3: CASSYSRQGEEQFF

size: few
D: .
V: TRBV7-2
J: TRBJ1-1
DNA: TGTGCCAGCAGCTTAGTAGGGAGTAACACTGAAGCTTTCTTT
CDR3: CASSLVGSNTEAFF

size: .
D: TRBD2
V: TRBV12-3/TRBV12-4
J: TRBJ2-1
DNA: TGTGCCAGCACCCTTTTCGGGGGGGTTGACAATGAGCAGTTCTTC
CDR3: CASTLFGGVDNEQFF

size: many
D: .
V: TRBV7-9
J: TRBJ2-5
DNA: TGTGCCAGCAGCCGCCTCGATCCGGGGGAGACCCAGTACTTC
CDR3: CASSRLDPGETQYF

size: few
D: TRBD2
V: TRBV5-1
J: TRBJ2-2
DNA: TGCGCCAGCAGACTAAGACTAGCGGGGGGCACCGGGGAGCTGTTTTTT
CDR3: CASRLRLAGGTGELFF

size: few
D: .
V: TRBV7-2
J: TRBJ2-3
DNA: TGTGCCAGCAGCTTAAACCCCGGGGCTGGCACAGATACGCAGTATTTT
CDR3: CASSLNPGAGTDTQYF

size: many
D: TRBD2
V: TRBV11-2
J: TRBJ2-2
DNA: TGTGCCAGCAGCTTAGCAGTCGCGGGAGGGCCCAATGACGGGGAGCTGTTTTTT
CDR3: CASSLAVAGGPNDGELFF

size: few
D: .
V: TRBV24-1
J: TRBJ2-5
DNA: TGTGCCACCAGTGAGACACCTAATACCCAGTACTTC
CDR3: CATSETPNTQYF

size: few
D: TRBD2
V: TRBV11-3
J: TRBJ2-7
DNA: TGTGCCAGCAGCTTAGCGAGCGGGAGGATCGAGCAGTACTTC
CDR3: CASSLASGRIEQYF

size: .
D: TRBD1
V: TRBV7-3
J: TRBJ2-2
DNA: TGTGCCAGCAGCTTAACGGCCACAGGGGCCGGGGAGCTGTTTTTT
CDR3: CASSLTATGAGELFF

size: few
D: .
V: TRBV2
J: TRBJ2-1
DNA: TGTGCCAGCAGCGCCGCCAGTAACTCCTACAATGAGCAGTTCTTC
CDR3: CASSAASNSYNEQFF

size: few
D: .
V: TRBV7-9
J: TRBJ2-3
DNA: TGTGCCAGCAGACTGGTAGTGGCAGATACGCAGTATTTT
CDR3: CASRLVVADTQYF

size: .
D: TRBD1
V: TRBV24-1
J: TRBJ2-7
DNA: TGTGCCACCAGTGATTTCAGGGGGAAGCAGTACTTC
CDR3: CATSDFRGKQYF

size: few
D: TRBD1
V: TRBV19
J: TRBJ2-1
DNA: TGTGCCAGCCGTAACAGGGGGACCTACAATGAGCAGTTCTTC
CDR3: CASRNRGTYNEQFF

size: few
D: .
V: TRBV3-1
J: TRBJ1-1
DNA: TGTGCCAGCAGCAGGTCGGAGACCGAGAACACTGAAGCTTTCTTT
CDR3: CASSRSETENTEAFF

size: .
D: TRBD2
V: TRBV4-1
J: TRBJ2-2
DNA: TGCGCCAGCAGCTGGGGACTAGCGGGAATTACCGGGGAGCTGTTTTTT
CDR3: CASSWGLAGITGELFF

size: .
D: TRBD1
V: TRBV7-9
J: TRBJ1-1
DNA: TGTGCCAGCAGCTCCACCGACAGGGGCAAAGGAACTGAAGCTTTCTTT
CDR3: CASSSTDRGKGTEAFF